This TCR beta chain was identified during a study of blood T cell repertoires in COVID-19. Overall study: Samples representing acute and convalescent COVID-19 were sourced from the United States, Italy and Spain. Sample material is recorded as cDNA or gDNA derived from T cells, B-cell-depleted T cells, or PBMCs.

V shed 3 bases, J shed 5 bases, and the junction held 4 bases outside the gene matches. From germline, CDR1 is LGHNA and CDR2 YSLEER. The CDR3 extends over 15 amino acids. Participants' own reports of clinical history determined their cohort assignment. In the original workflow: Researchers report that nucleated cell counts were estimated from reference gene primer amplification. Here immunoSEQ multiplex PCR was the method, and the copy in TCRdb shows in-frame clones only, minus some. That table supplies the V and J calls and clone size; D and trimming were determined from the DNA. The sample lists around 190,000 clones, roughly 77% occurring once.

The chain has TRBV4-3 and TRBJ1-4, with 9 bases that match TRBD1. The sample comprised PBMCs or T cells enriched from blood (not recorded which). This clonotype was obtained from a woman aged 50 to 60 with acute COVID-19. The CDR3 sequence is CASSHSGTGNEKLFF. The CDR3 DNA reads as TGCGCCAGCAGCCACTCCGGGACAGGGAATGAAAAACTGTTTTTT.